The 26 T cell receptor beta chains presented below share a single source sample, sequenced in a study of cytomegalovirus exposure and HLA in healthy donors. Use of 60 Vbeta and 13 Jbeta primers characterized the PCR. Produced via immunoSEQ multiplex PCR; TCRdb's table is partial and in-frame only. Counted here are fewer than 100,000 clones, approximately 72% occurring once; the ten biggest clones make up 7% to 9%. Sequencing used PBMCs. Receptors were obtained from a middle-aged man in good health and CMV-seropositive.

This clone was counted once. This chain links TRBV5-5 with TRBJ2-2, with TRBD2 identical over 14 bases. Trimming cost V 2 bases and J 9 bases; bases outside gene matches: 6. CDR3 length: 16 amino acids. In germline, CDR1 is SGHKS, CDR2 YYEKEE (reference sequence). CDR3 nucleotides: TGTGCCAGCAGCTTCGGACTAGCGGGGGGTTCCAGGGAGCTGTTTTTT. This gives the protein CASSFGLAGGSRELFF.

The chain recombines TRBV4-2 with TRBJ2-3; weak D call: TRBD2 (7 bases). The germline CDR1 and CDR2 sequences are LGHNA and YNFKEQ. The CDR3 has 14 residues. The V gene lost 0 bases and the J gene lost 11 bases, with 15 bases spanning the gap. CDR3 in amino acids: CASSQERGGRQQYF. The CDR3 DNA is TGTGCCAGCAGCCAAGAAAGGGGGGGGCGACAGCAGTATTTT.

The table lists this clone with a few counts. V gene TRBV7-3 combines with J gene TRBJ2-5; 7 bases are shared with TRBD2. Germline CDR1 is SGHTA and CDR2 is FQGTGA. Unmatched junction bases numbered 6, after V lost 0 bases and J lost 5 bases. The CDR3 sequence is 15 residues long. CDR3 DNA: TGTGCCAGCAGCTTAACGTCGGGGGGAAGGGAGACCCAGTACTTC. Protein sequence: CASSLTSGGRETQYF.

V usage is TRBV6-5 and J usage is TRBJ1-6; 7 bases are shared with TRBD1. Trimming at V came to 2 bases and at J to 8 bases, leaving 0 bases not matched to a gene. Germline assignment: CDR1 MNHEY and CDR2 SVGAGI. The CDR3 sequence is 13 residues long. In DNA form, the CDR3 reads TGTGCCAGCAGTTACAGGGGGCATTCACCCCTCCACTTT. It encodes CASSYRGHSPLHF.

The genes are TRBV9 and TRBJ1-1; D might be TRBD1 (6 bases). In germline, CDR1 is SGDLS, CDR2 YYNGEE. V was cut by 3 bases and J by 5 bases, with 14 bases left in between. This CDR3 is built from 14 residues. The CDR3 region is CASSAQGRFTEAFF. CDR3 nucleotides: TGTGCCAGCAGCGCACAGGGTAGGTTTACTGAAGCTTTCTTT.

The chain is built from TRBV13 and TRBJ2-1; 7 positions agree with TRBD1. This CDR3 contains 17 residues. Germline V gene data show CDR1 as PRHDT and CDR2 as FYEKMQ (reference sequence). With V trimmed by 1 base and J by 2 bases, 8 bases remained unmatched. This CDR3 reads CASSLDLTGYTYNEQFF. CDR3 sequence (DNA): TGTGCCAGCAGCTTAGACTTGACAGGGTACACCTACAATGAGCAGTTCTTC.

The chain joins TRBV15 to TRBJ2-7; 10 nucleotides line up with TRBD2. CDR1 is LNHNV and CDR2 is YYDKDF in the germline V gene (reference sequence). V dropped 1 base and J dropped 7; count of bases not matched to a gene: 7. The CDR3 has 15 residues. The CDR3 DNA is TGTGCCACCAGCAGAGGACCAGCGGGGGGGGGAGAGCAGTACTTC. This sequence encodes CATSRGPAGGGEQYF.

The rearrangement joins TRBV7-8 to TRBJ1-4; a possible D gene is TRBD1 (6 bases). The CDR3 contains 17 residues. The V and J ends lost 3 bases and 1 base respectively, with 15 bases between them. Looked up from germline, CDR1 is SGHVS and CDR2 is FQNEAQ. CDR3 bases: TGTGCCAGCAGCTTGAGGGGGGGTTTTATAACTAATGAAAAACTGTTTTTT. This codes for CASSLRGGFITNEKLFF. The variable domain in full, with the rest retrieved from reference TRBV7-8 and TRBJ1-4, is GAGVSQSPRYKVAKRGQDVALRCDPISGHVSLFWYQQALGQGPEFLTYFQNEAQLDKSGLPSDRFFAERPEGSVSTLKIQRTQQEDSAVYLCASSLRGGFITNEKLFFGSGTQLSVL.

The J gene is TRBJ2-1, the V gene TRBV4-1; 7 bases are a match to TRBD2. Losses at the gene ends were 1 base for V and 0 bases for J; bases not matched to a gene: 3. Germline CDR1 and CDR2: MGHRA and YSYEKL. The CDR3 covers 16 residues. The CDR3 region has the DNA TGCGCCAGCAGCCAAGGACCTAGCGGCTCCTACAATGAGCAGTTCTTC. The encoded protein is CASSQGPSGSYNEQFF.

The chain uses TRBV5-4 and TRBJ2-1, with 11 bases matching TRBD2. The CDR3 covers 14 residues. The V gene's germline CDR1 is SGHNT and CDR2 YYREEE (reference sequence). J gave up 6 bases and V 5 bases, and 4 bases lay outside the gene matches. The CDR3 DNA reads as TGTGCCAGCAGAATTAGCGGGGGGGGCAATGAGCAGTTCTTC. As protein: CASRISGGGNEQFF.

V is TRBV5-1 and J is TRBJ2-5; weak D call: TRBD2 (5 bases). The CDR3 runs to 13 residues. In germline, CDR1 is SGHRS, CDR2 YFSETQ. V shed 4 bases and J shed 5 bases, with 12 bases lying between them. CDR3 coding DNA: TGCGCCAGCAGCATCATACCGGGGGAGACCCAGTACTTC. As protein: CASSIIPGETQYF.

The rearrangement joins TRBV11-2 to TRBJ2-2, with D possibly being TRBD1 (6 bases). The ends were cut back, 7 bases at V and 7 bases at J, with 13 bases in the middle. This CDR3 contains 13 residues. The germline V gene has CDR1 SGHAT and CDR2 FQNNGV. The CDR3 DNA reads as TGTGCCAGCATGGCAGGGGCTTTCGGGGAGCTGTTTTTT. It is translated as CASMAGAFGELFF.

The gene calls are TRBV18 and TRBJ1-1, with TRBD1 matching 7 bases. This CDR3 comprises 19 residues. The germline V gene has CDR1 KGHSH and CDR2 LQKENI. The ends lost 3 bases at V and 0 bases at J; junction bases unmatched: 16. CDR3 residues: CASSPFRWTGRTMNTEAFF. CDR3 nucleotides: TGTGCCAGCTCACCTTTCCGATGGACAGGACGAACCATGAACACTGAAGCTTTCTTT. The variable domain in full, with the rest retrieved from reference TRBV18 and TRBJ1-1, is NAGVMQNPRHLVRRRGQEARLRCSPMKGHSHVYWYRQLPEEGLKFMVYLQKENIIDESGMPKERFSAEFPKEGPSILRIQQVVRGDSAAYFCASSPFRWTGRTMNTEAFFGQGTRLTVV.

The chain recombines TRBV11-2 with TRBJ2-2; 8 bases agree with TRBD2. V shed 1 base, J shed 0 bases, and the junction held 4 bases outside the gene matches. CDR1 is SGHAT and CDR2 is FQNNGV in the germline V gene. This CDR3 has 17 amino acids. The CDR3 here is CASSLAPSGSNTGELFF. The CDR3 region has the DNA TGTGCCAGCAGCTTAGCACCTAGCGGGTCGAACACCGGGGAGCTGTTTTTT.

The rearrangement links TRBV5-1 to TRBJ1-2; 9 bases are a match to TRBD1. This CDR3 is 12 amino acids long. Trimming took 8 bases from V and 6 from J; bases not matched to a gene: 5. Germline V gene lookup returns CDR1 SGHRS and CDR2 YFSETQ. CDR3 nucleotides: TGCGCCAGTCACAGGGGGCTGGATGGCTACACCTTC. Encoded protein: CASHRGLDGYTF. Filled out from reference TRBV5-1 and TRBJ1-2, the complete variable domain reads KAGVTQTPRYLIKTRGQQVTLSCSPISGHRSVSWYQQTPGQGLQFLFEYFSETQRNKGNFPGRFSGRQFSNSRSEMNVSTLELGDSALYLCASHRGLDGYTFGSGTRLTVV.

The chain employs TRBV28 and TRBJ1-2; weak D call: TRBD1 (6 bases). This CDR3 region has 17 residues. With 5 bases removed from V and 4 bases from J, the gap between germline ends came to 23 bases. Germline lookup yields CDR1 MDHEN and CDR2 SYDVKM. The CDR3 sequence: CASSPTLTGLLGYGYTF. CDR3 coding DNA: TGTGCCAGCAGTCCCACCCTCACAGGGCTTCTCGGCTATGGCTACACCTTC.

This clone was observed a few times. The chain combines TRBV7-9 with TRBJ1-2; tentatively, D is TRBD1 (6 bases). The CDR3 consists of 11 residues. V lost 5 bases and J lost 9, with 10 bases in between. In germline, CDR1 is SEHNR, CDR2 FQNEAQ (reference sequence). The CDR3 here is CASSHDRSYTF. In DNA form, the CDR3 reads TGTGCCAGCAGCCACGACAGGAGCTACACCTTC.

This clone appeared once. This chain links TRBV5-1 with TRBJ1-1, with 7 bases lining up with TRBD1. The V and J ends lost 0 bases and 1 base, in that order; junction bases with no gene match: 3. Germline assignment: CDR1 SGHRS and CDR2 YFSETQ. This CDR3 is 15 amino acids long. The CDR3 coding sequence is TGCGCCAGCAGCTTGGGACAGGGAACGAACACTGAAGCTTTCTTT. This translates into CASSLGQGTNTEAFF.

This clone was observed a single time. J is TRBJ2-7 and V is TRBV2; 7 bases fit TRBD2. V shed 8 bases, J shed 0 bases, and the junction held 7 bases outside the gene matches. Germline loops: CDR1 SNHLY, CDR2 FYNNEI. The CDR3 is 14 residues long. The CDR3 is CASQLASSSYEQYF. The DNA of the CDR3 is TGTGCCAGCCAACTAGCGTCGAGCTCCTACGAGCAGTACTTC.

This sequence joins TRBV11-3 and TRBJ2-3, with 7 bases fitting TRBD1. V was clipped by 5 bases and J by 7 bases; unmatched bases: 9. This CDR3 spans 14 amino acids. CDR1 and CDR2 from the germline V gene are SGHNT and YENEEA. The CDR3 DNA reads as TGTGCCAGCAGCAAGCAGGGGGAACAAAATACGCAGTATTTT. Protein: CASSKQGEQNTQYF.

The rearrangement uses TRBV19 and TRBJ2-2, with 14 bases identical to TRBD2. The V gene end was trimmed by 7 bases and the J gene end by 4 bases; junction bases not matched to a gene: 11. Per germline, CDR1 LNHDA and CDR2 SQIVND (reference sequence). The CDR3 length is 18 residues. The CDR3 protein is CASTLRGLAGVGTGELFF. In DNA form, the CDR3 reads TGTGCCAGTACCCTAAGGGGACTAGCGGGGGTGGGCACCGGGGAGCTGTTTTTT. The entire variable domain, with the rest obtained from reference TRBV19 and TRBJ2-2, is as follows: DGGITQSPKYLFRKEGQNVTLSCEQNLNHDAMYWYRQDPGQGLRLIYYSQIVNDFQKGDIAEGYSVSREKKESFPLTVTSAQKNPTAFYLCASTLRGLAGVGTGELFFGEGSRLTVL.

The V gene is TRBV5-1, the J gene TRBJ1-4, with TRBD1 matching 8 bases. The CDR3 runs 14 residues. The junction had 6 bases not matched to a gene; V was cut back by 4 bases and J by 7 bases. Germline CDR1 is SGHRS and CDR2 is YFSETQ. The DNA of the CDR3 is TGCGCCAGCAGCCCAGGACAGGGTGGTGAAAAACTGTTTTTT. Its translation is CASSPGQGGEKLFF.

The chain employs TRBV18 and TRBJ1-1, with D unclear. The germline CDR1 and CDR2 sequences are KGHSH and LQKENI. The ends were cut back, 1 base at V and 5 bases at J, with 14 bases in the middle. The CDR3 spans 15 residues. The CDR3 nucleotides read TGTGCCAGCTCACCACAGGAGAGGGCTAGGACTGAAGCTTTCTTT. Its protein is CASSPQERARTEAFF.

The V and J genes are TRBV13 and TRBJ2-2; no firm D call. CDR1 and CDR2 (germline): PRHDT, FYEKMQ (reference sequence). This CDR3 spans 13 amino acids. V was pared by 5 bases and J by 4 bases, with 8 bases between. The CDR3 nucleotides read TGTGCCAGCAGCGTACAGCTCACCGGGGAGCTGTTTTTT. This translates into CASSVQLTGELFF.

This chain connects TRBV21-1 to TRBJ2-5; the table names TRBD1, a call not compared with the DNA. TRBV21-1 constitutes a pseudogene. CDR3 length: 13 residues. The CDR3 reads CASSARGFETQYF. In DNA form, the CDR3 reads TGTGCCAGCAGCGCCAGGGGGTTCGAGACCCAGTACTTC.

The CDR3 DNA is TGCGCCAGCAGCCAAGGGGACAGGGGGGAAAAACTGTTTTTT. Amino acids: CASSQGDRGEKLFF. The genes are TRBV4-1 and TRBJ1-4, with 11 nucleotides matching TRBD1. The CDR3 sequence is 14 residues long. The ends lost 1 base at V and 8 bases at J; junction bases unmatched: 0. CDR1 and CDR2 (germline): MGHRA, YSYEKL.